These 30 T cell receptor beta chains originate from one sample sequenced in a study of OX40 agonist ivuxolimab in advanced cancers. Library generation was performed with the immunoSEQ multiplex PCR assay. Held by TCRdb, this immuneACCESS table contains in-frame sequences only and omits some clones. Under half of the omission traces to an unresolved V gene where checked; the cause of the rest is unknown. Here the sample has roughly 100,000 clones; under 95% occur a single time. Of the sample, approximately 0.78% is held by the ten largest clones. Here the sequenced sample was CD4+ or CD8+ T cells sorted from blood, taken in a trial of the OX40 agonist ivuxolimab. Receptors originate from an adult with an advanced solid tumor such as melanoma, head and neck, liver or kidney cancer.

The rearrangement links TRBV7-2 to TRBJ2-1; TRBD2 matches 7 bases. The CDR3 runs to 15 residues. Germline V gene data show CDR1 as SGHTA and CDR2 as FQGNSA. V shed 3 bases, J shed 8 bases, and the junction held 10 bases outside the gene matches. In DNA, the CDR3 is TGTGCCAGCAGCTTTACGGGGCGGGAGCAGGATGAGCAGTTCTTC. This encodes CASSFTGREQDEQFF.

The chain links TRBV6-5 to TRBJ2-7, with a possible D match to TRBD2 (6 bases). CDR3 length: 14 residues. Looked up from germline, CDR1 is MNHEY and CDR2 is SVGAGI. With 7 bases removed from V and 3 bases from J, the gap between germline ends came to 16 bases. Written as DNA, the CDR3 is TGTGCCAGCACCCAAGAGGAGGGTCTCTACGAGCAGTACTTC. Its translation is CASTQEEGLYEQYF.

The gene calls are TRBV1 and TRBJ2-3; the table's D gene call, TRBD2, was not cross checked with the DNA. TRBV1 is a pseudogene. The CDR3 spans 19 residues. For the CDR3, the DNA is TGCACCAGCAGCCAACTCATAAATACCAGCGGGAGGAGTACAGATACGCAGTATTTT. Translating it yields CTSSQLINTSGRSTDTQYF.

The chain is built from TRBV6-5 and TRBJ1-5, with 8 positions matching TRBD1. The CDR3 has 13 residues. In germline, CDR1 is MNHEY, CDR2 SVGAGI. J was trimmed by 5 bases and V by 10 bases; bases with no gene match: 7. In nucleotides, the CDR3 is TGTGCCACCCGACAGGGGAGGGATCAGCCCCAGCATTTT. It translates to CATRQGRDQPQHF.

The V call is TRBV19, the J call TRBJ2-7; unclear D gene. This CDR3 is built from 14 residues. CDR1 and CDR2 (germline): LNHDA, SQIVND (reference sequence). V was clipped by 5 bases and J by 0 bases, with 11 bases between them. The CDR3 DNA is TGTGCCAGTAGTCGCCAGACAACCTCCTACGAGCAGTACTTC. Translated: CASSRQTTSYEQYF.

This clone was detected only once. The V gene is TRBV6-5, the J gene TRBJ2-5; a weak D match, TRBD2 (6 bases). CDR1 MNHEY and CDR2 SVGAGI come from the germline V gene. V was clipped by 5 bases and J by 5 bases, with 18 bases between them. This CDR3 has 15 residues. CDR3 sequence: CASSPLAGSGETQYF. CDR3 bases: TGTGCCAGCAGTCCACTCGCGGGGTCGGGGGAGACCCAGTACTTC.

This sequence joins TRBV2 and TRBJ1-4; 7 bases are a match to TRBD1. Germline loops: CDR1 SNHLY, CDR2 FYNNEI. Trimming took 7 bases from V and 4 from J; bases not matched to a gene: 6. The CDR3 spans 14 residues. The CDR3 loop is CASTGQDRNEKLFF. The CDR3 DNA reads TGTGCCAGCACTGGACAGGATCGTAATGAAAAACTGTTTTTT.

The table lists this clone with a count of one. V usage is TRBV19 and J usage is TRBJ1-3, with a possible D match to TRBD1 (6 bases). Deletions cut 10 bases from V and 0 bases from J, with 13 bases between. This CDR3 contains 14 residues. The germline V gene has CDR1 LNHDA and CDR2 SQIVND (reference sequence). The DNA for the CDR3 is TGTGCCATCCCGGGGGGCTACTCTGGAAACACCATATATTTT. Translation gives CAIPGGYSGNTIYF.

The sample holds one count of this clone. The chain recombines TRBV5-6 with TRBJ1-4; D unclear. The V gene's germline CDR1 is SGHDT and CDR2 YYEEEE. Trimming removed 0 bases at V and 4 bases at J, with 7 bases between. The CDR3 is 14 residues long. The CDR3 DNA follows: TGTGCCAGCAGCTTGGGCGGAGTTAATGAAAAACTGTTTTTT. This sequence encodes CASSLGGVNEKLFF.

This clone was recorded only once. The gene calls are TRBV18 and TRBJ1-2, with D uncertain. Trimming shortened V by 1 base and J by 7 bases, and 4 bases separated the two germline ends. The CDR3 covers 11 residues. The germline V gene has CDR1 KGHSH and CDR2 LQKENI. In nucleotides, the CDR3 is TGTGCCAGCTCACCACTTGGTGGCTACACCTTC. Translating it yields CASSPLGGYTF.

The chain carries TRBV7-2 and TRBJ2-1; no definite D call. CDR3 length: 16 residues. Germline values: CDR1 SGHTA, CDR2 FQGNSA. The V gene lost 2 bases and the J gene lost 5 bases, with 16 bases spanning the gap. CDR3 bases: TGTGCCAGCAGCTTAATTCGGCAGACCCCCAACAATGAGCAGTTCTTC. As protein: CASSLIRQTPNNEQFF.

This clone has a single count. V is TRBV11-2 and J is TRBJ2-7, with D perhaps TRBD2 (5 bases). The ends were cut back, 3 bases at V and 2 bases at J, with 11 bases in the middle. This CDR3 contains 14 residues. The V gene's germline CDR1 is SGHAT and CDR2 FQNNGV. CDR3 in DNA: TGTGCCAGCAGCTTGCGGACGGGAACCTACGAGCAGTACTTC. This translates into CASSLRTGTYEQYF.

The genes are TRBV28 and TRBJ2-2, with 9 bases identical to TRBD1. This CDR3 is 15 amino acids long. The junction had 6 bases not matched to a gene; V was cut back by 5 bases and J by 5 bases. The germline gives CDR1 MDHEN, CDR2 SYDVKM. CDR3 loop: CASSPRGTGTGELFF. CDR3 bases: TGTGCCAGCAGTCCGAGGGGGACAGGGACCGGGGAGCTGTTTTTT.

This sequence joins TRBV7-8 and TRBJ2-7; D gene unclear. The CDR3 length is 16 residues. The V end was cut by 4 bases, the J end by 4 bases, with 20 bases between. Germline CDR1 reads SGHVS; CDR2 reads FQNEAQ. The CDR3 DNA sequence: TGTGCCAGCAGCTCCCTACGCTGGGCCATCTCATACGAGCAGTACTTC. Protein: CASSSLRWAISYEQYF. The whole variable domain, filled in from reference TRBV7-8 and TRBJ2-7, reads GAGVSQSPRYKVAKRGQDVALRCDPISGHVSLFWYQQALGQGPEFLTYFQNEAQLDKSGLPSDRFFAERPEGSVSTLKIQRTQQEDSAVYLCASSSLRWAISYEQYFGPGTRLTVT.

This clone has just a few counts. CDR3 bases: TGTGCCAGCAGTTCCGGTAGGGTAGGTGGCTACACCTTC. This encodes CASSSGRVGGYTF. The chain links TRBV28 to TRBJ1-2; D is undetermined. Trimming removed 4 bases at V and 7 bases at J, with 13 bases between. The germline V gene encodes CDR1 MDHEN and CDR2 SYDVKM. The CDR3 spans 13 residues.

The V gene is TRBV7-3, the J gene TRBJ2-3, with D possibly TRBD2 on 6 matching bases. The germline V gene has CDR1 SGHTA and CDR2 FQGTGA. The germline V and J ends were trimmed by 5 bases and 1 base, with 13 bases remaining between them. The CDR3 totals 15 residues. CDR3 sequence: CASSPGLHGTDTQYF. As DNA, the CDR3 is TGTGCCAGCAGCCCCGGACTACACGGCACAGATACGCAGTATTTT. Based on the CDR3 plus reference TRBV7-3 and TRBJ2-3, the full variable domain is GAGVSQTPSNKVTEKGKYVELRCDPISGHTALYWYRQSLGQGPEFLIYFQGTGAADDSGLPNDRFFAVRPEGSVSTLKIQRTERGDSAVYLCASSPGLHGTDTQYFGPGTRLTVL.

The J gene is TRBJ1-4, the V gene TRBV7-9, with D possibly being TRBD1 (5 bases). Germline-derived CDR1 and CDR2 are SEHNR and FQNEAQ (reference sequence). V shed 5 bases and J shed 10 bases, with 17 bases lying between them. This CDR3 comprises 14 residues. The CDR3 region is CASSEQEGTGKLFF. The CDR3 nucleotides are TGTGCCAGCAGCGAACAAGAGGGGACTGGAAAACTGTTTTTT.

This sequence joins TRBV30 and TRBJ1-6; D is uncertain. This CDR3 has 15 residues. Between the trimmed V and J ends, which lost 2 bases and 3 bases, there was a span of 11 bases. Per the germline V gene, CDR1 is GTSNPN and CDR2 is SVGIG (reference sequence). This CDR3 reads CAWSLQTSYNSPLHF. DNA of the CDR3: TGTGCCTGGAGTTTACAGACAAGCTATAATTCACCCCTCCACTTT.

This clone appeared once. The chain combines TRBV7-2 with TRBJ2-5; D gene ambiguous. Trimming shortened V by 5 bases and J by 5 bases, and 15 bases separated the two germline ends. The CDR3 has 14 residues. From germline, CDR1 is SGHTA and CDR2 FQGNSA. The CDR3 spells CASSVQGRRETQYF. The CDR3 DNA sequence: TGTGCCAGCAGCGTACAAGGGCGACGGGAGACCCAGTACTTC.

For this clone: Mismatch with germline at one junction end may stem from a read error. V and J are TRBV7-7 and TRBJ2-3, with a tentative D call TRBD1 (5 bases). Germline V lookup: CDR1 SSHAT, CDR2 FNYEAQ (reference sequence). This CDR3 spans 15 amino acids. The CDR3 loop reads CASSLDGQGTDTQYF. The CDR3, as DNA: TGTGCTAGCAGCTTAGATGGCCAGGGAACAGATACGCAGTATTTT.

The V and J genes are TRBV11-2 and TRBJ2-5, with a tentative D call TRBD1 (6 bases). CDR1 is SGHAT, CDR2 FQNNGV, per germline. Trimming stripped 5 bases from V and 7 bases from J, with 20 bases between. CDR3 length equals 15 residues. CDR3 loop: CASSQRQVWAGTQYF. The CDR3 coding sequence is TGTGCCAGCAGCCAAAGACAGGTTTGGGCAGGGACCCAGTACTTC.

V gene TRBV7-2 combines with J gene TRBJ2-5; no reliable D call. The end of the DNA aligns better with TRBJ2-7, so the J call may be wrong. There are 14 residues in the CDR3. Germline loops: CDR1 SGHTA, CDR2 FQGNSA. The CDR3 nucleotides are TGTGCCAGCAGCTTAGTTCGCGAGACCTACGAGCAGTACTTC. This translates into CASSLVRETYEQYF.

The CDR3 spells CASSLTGSDGGYTF. DNA for the CDR3: TGTGCCAGCAGCTTAACAGGGAGCGATGGTGGCTACACCTTC. The chain recombines TRBV7-3 with TRBJ1-2; D not certain. Germline CDR1 and CDR2: SGHTA and FQGTGA. V was pared by 0 bases and J by 7 bases, with 12 bases between. There are 14 residues in the CDR3.

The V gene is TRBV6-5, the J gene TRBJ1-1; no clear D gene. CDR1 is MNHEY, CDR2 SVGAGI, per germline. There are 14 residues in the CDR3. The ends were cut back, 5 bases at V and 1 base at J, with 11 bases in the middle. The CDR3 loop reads CASSPRSSNTEAFF. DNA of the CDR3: TGTGCCAGCAGTCCTCGGTCATCGAACACTGAAGCTTTCTTT.

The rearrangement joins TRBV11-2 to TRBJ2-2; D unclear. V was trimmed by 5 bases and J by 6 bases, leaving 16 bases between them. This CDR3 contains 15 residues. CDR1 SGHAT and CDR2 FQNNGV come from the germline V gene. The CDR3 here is CASSLTAAWSGELFF. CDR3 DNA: TGTGCCAGCAGCCTGACTGCTGCGTGGTCCGGGGAGCTGTTTTTT.

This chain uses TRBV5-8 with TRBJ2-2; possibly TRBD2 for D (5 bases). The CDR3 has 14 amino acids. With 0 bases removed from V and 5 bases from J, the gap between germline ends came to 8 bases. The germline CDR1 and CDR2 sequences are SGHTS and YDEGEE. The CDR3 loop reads CASSLDRGTGELFF. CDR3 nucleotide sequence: TGTGCCAGCAGCTTGGACCGAGGGACCGGGGAGCTGTTTTTT.

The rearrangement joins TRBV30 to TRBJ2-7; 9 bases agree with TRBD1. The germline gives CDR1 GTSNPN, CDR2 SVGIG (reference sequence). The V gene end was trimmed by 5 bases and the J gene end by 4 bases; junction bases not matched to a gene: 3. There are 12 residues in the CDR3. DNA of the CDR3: TGTGCCTGGGGGGGACAGGGTTACGAGCAGTACTTC. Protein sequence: CAWGGQGYEQYF.

The CDR3 spells CASRTADTQYF. The CDR3 bases are TGTGCCAGCAGGACAGCAGATACGCAGTATTTT. The V gene is TRBV6-6, the J gene TRBJ2-3; tentative D call: TRBD1 (5 bases). This CDR3 is built from 11 residues. Looked up from germline, CDR1 is MNHNY and CDR2 is SVGAGI (reference sequence). The V and J ends lost 6 bases and 4 bases respectively, with 5 bases between them.

CDR3 sequence (DNA): TGCGCCAGCAGCTTGGCCTTTTCCACAGATACGCAGTATTTT. It encodes CASSLAFSTDTQYF. The chain is built from TRBV5-1 and TRBJ2-3, with no clear D. Germline V lookup: CDR1 SGHRS, CDR2 YFSETQ. V was shortened by 0 bases and J by 2 bases, with 7 bases between the two germline ends. The CDR3 is 14 residues long.

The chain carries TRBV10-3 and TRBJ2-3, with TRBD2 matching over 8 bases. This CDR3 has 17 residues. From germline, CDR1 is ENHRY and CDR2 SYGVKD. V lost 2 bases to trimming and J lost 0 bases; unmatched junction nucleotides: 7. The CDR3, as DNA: TGTGCCATCAGTGAGGGAAGACTAGCGCTAAGCACAGATACGCAGTATTTT. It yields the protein CAISEGRLALSTDTQYF.